This TCR beta chain is from a study of cytomegalovirus exposure and HLA in healthy donors. Study-wide results and caveats: Accurate predictions that matched the HLA-A and HLA-B alleles of most subjects were reportedly made from TCR beta sequences.

About this clone itself: What it binds is not known. At one end, the junction sequence differs from germline, possibly due to a read error.

PCR involved 60 Vbeta and 13 Jbeta primers. Sequencing used immunoSEQ multiplex PCR; TCRdb keeps in-frame clones, though not all of them. The repertoire has over 200,000 clones, approximately 70% of them found once; the top ten carry 2.6%. Germline CDR1 LGHNA, CDR2 YNFKEQ. The CDR3 has 16 amino acids. This clonotype originated in a man aged 35-49 years in good health and CMV-seropositive. Sequencing used PBMCs. The gene calls are TRBV4-2 and TRBJ1-3, with 7 bases aligning to TRBD1. CDR3 DNA sequence: TGTGCCAGCAGCAAAACGACAGGGAACTCTAGAAACACCATATATTTT. Translation gives CASSKTTGNSRNTIYF.